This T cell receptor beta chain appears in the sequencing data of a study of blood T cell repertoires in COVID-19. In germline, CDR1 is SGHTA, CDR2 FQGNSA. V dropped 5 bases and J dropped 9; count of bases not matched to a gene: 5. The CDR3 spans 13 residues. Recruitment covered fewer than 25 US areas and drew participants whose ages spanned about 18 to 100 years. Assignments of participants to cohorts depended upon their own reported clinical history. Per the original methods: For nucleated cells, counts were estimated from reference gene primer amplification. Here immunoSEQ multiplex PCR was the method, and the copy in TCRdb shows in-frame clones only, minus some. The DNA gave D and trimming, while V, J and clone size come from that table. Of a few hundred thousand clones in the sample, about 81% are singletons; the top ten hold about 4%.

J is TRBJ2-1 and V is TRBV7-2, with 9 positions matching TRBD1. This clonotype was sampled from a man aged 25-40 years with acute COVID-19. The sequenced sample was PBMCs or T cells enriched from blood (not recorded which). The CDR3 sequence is CASSTGTGREQFF. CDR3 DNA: TGTGCCAGCAGCACCGGGACAGGGCGTGAGCAGTTCTTC.